Shown below are 17 T cell receptor beta chains from a single sample sequenced in a study of CXCR3-negative and CXCR3-positive naive CD8 T cells. Overall study results and limits: Greater hydrophobicity was found in TRB CDR3s of CXCR3-positive naive cells than of CXCR3-negative naive cells.

Libraries were UMI-labeled 5' RACE TRB cDNA. TCRdb re-called the 5' RACE reads; every CDR3 protein appears as one record, without DNA. The table counts 60,000 to 65,000 distinct CDR3 sequences; less than 0.85% lies in the top ten. Antigens of these TCRs are unknown. Sequencing used naive CXCR3+ CD8+ T cells from blood. As to subset: CD45RO-CCR7+CD27+CD95- naive CD8+ T cells expressing CXCR3 (TNR3+). The origin of the receptors is a human donor in good health. Some clones in this sample may be carry-over from other donors' samples.

V gene TRBV2 combines with J gene TRBJ1-5; lacking DNA, the TRBD1 call made by TCRdb goes unchecked. Germline V gives CDR1 SNHLY, CDR2 FYNNEI. This CDR3 comprises 14 residues. The CDR3 sequence is CASSAGESNQPQHF.

The chain joins TRBV20-1 to TRBJ2-1; the TCRdb call, TRBD2, lacks DNA for checking. Germline V gene sequence: CDR1 DFQATT, CDR2 SNEGSKA (reference sequence). The CDR3 is 16 residues long. The CDR3: CSAEHSGGTTYNEQFF.

The chain uses TRBV7-9 and TRBJ1-1; TCRdb selects TRBD1, and the lack of DNA leaves this call unchecked. CDR3 length equals 14 residues. CDR1 is SEHNR, CDR2 FQNEAQ, per germline (reference sequence). This CDR3 is CASSQQGAETEAFF.

This chain joins TRBV20-1 and TRBJ2-7. CDR1 is DFQATT, CDR2 SNEGSKA, per germline (reference sequence). The CDR3 length is 13 residues. The CDR3 loop reads CSARLLAVRQQYF.

The chain combines TRBV7-3 with TRBJ2-7; with no DNA, the TCRdb D assignment of TRBD1 cannot be verified. Germline CDR1 and CDR2: SGHTA and FQGTGA. The CDR3 covers 13 residues. The CDR3 loop reads CASSQGTAYEQYF. Together with reference TRBV7-3 and TRBJ2-7, the CDR3 gives the full variable domain: GAGVSQTPSNKVTEKGKYVELRCDPISGHTALYWYRQSLGQGPEFLIYFQGTGAADDSGLPNDRFFAVRPEGSVSTLKIQRTERGDSAVYLCASSQGTAYEQYFGPGTRLTVT.

The chain uses TRBV7-9 and TRBJ1-2. CDR1 is SEHNR and CDR2 is FQNEAQ in the germline V gene (reference sequence). The CDR3 extends over 12 amino acids. The CDR3 reads CASSSFSNGYTF.

The chain uses TRBV6-5 and TRBJ2-2; TCRdb reports TRBD2, a call that lacks DNA to check it against. The CDR3 covers 15 residues. Germline V gene lookup returns CDR1 MNHEY and CDR2 SVGAGI. This CDR3 is CASSPRLGNTGELFF.

The gene calls are TRBV4-2 and TRBJ2-5; TCRdb's D call of TRBD1 is untestable without DNA. The CDR3 has 15 residues. Per the germline V gene, CDR1 is LGHNA and CDR2 is YNFKEQ. CDR3 sequence reads: CASSLTTGGGETQYF.

The CDR3 sequence is CASSQGLAGEASTQYF. The chain recombines TRBV14 with TRBJ2-3; TCRdb's D gene call, TRBD2, goes unchecked for lack of DNA. Germline lookup yields CDR1 SGHDN and CDR2 FVKESK. The CDR3 is 16 residues long.

The chain joins TRBV3-1 to TRBJ1-2; no DNA is available, so the TRBD1 call from TCRdb remains unchecked. Germline V CDR1 and CDR2: LGHDT, YNNKEL (reference sequence). The CDR3 is 14 amino acids. The CDR3 sequence is CASREGPEGDGYTF.

V is TRBV7-9 and J is TRBJ2-2; TCRdb selects TRBD1, and the lack of DNA leaves this call unchecked. This CDR3 spans 14 amino acids. Germline V CDR1 and CDR2: SEHNR, FQNEAQ (reference sequence). This CDR3 reads CASTWTGSFGELFF.

The V and J genes are TRBV7-8 and TRBJ2-3; the D call from TCRdb, TRBD2, cannot be confirmed without DNA. This CDR3 is 17 amino acids long. Germline loops: CDR1 SGHVS, CDR2 FQNEAQ. The CDR3 loop is CASSLWRGEILADTQYF.

The chain employs TRBV5-1 and TRBJ2-7; TCRdb's assignment of TRBD1 cannot be checked, as there is no DNA. CDR1 and CDR2 (germline): SGHRS, YFSETQ. The CDR3 length is 13 residues. CDR3 protein: CASSWTGGYEQYF.

The gene calls are TRBV6-4 and TRBJ2-1; the D call of TRBD1 rests on TCRdb alone, since no DNA is present to check it. CDR1 and CDR2 (germline): MRHNA, SNTAGT. CDR3 length equals 15 residues. CDR3 region: CASSDSRGPGREQFF.

This chain uses TRBV29-1 with TRBJ2-7; lacking DNA, the TRBD1 call made by TCRdb goes unchecked. The CDR3 is made up of 12 amino acids. Germline assignment: CDR1 SQVTM and CDR2 ANQGSEA. The CDR3 protein is CSVEIDSYEQYF.

The chain combines TRBV10-3 with TRBJ2-7; TCRdb's assignment of TRBD2 cannot be checked, as there is no DNA. The germline gives CDR1 ENHRY, CDR2 SYGVKD. The CDR3 length is 15 residues. The CDR3 region is CASTALLAGSYEQYF.

The chain recombines TRBV14 with TRBJ2-7; the D call from TCRdb, TRBD1, cannot be confirmed without DNA. CDR3 length equals 15 residues. The germline V gene has CDR1 SGHDN and CDR2 FVKESK. The CDR3 sequence: CASSPMTGLGYEQYF.